The clone carrying this T cell receptor beta chain was detected ten times or more. The antigen is undetermined. Germline CDR1 is WSHSY and CDR2 is SAAADI. This CDR3 region has 16 residues. The germline V and J ends were trimmed by 5 bases and 2 bases, with 17 bases remaining between them. Every diagnosis used clinical symptoms, serum thyroxine and TRAb, thyroid ultrasound and orbital computed tomography. Using RNA transcripts as the source, TCR beta CDR3 regions were amplified. The study used the HTBI primer set for a first-round RT-PCR of the TCR CDR3. TCRdb itself ran the multiplex PCR reads through MiXCR, one entry per CDR3 protein. The table lists a few hundred thousand distinct CDR3 sequences, more than 13% of them singletons. This record comes from a study of T cells in Graves' hyperthyroidism and ophthalmopathy. General study findings and limits: A 13 V-J signature model discriminated ophthalmopathy versus stable hyperthyroidism.

Source material: blood. This clonotype was obtained from a woman in her 30s with Graves' hyperthyroidism. The chain recombines TRBV10-2 with TRBJ2-3; tentatively, D is TRBD2 (6 bases). CDR3 coding DNA: TGCGCCAGCAGTACCGATTTTGGAGGGTTCACAGATACGCAGTATTTT. Protein product: CASSTDFGGFTDTQYF.